This T cell receptor (beta chain) was captured by sequencing in a study of identical twins. The V segment lost 3 bases and the J segment 3 bases; nucleotides outside the gene matches: 10. CDR3 length: 17 amino acids. Per germline, CDR1 SEHNR and CDR2 FQNEAQ (reference sequence). Unique molecular identifiers were present on the cDNA, which also gained a universal primer site by template switching. TCRdb fed the 5' RACE reads into MiXCR, producing one record per CDR3 protein. The sample lists about 570,000 distinct CDR3 sequences, 9.6% occurring once. A further study also used this sample, focusing on yellow fever vaccine responses in identical twins.

Sequenced material: PBMCs. The J gene is TRBJ2-3, the V gene TRBV7-9; 9 positions match TRBD2. The sequence derives from a woman aged 18-30 years in good health. CDR3 loop: CASSFRIAGERTDTQYF. CDR3 in DNA: TGTGCCAGCAGCTTTCGAATAGCGGGAGAACGGACAGATACGCAGTATTTT.